The rows below give T cell receptor beta chains drawn from one sample of a study of T cells after yellow fever vaccination. TCRdb itself ran the 5' RACE reads through MiXCR, one entry per CDR3 protein. The data hold about 350,000 distinct CDR3 sequences, with around 10% observed a single time. Sequencing used PBMCs, obtained on the day of the first yellow fever vaccination. The receptor source for this set is a young man who received the YFV17D yellow fever vaccine. CDR3s include the opening cysteine and the closing phenylalanine or tryptophan. Each record gives: V gene, D gene, J gene, clone size, CDR3 protein, CDR3 DNA. The D gene is left open where the match is weak. A clone size is listed for some rows: how often the clone was seen (once, few, many), or a class if it is expanded.

V: TRBV10-3
D: -
J: TRBJ2-4
size: few
CDR3: CAISGGGDVAKNIQYF
DNA: TGTGCCATCAGTGGAGGGGGAGACGTAGCCAAAAACATTCAGTACTTC

V: TRBV4-2
D: -
J: TRBJ1-4
size: -
CDR3: CASSQVQAGWPNEKLFF
DNA: TGTGCCAGCAGCCAAGTCCAGGCAGGGTGGCCTAATGAAAAACTGTTTTTT

V: TRBV7-3
D: -
J: TRBJ2-3
size: -
CDR3: CASSPVGVPDTQYF
DNA: TGTGCCAGCAGCCCTGTGGGGGTCCCAGATACGCAGTATTTT

V: TRBV2
D: TRBD1
J: TRBJ1-5
size: -
CDR3: CASSGTAPGNQPQHF
DNA: TGTGCCAGCAGCGGGACAGCCCCTGGCAATCAGCCCCAGCATTTT

V: TRBV30
D: -
J: TRBJ2-7
size: -
CDR3: CAWSSTNEQYF
DNA: TGTGCCTGGAGTTCCACGAACGAGCAGTACTTC

V: TRBV7-2
D: -
J: TRBJ2-5
size: many
CDR3: CASSLESMAQYF
DNA: TGTGCCAGCAGCTTAGAATCTATGGCCCAGTACTTC

V: TRBV7-3
D: TRBD2
J: TRBJ2-5
size: few
CDR3: CASSDGTSGQETQYF
DNA: TGTGCCAGCAGCGATGGGACTAGCGGTCAAGAGACCCAGTACTTC

V: TRBV5-1
D: -
J: TRBJ2-1
size: many
CDR3: CASSLAGVGNYNEQFF
DNA: TGCGCCAGCAGCTTGGCGGGGGTCGGAAACTACAATGAGCAGTTCTTC

V: TRBV18
D: -
J: TRBJ1-1
size: -
CDR3: CASSPEAGRATEAFF
DNA: TGTGCCAGCTCACCAGAAGCAGGACGAGCCACTGAAGCTTTCTTT

V: TRBV12-3/TRBV12-4
D: -
J: TRBJ1-5
size: few
CDR3: CASSRRGGNQPQHF
DNA: TGTGCCAGCAGCCGACGGGGGGGCAATCAGCCCCAGCATTTT

V: TRBV4-1
D: TRBD1
J: TRBJ2-5
size: few
CDR3: CASSPKSDREETQYF
DNA: TGCGCCAGCAGCCCAAAATCCGACAGGGAAGAGACCCAGTACTTC

V: TRBV14
D: -
J: TRBJ2-7
size: few
CDR3: CASSQGRKNEQYF
DNA: TGTGCCAGCAGCCAAGGTAGGAAGAACGAGCAGTACTTC

V: TRBV19
D: -
J: TRBJ1-6
size: -
CDR3: CASTRDLRNSPLHF
DNA: TGTGCCAGTACCCGGGATCTCCGTAATTCACCCCTCCACTTT

V: TRBV7-9
D: TRBD1
J: TRBJ2-7
size: many
CDR3: CASSPGGHFYEQYF
DNA: TGTGCCAGCAGCCCAGGGGGACACTTCTACGAGCAGTACTTC

V: TRBV12-3/TRBV12-4
D: -
J: TRBJ2-2
size: -
CDR3: CASLDLGANTGELFF
DNA: TGTGCCAGCCTGGACCTCGGGGCGAACACCGGGGAGCTGTTTTTT

V: TRBV27
D: -
J: TRBJ1-2
size: few
CDR3: CASSLSVGFSGYTF
DNA: TGTGCCAGCAGTTTATCAGTGGGGTTTAGTGGCTACACCTTC

V: TRBV20-1
D: TRBD2
J: TRBJ2-5
size: -
CDR3: CSARGSGGLQETQYF
DNA: TGCAGTGCTAGAGGCAGCGGGGGGCTTCAAGAGACCCAGTACTTC

V: TRBV18
D: -
J: TRBJ2-6
size: few
CDR3: CASSLSGDSGANVLTF
DNA: TGTGCCAGCTCATTATCGGGAGACTCTGGGGCCAACGTCCTGACTTTC

V: TRBV3-1
D: -
J: TRBJ2-2
size: -
CDR3: CATGHTGELFF
DNA: TGTGCCACCGGGCACACCGGGGAGCTGTTTTTT

V: TRBV18
D: -
J: TRBJ2-7
size: few
CDR3: CASSPLSRGYEQYF
DNA: TGTGCCAGCTCACCACTTTCTAGGGGATACGAGCAGTACTTC

V: TRBV20-1
D: TRBD1
J: TRBJ1-3
size: few
CDR3: CSARSGGSGNTIYF
DNA: TGCAGTGCTAGATCAGGGGGGTCTGGAAACACCATATATTTT

V: TRBV15
D: -
J: TRBJ1-1
size: -
CDR3: CATSRAPGRTEAFF
DNA: TGTGCCACCAGCAGAGCCCCGGGCCGCACTGAAGCTTTCTTT

V: TRBV5-1
D: TRBD1
J: TRBJ2-2
size: few
CDR3: CASSTDRGYTGELFF
DNA: TGCGCCAGCAGCACTGACAGGGGGTACACCGGGGAGCTGTTTTTT

V: TRBV20-1
D: -
J: TRBJ1-2
size: few
CDR3: CSARGEIYGYTF
DNA: TGCAGTGCTAGGGGCGAGATCTATGGCTACACCTTC

V: TRBV14
D: TRBD1
J: TRBJ2-1
size: few
CDR3: CASSNGQGASYNEQFF
DNA: TGTGCCAGCAGCAACGGACAGGGGGCTTCTTACAATGAGCAGTTCTTC

V: TRBV5-1
D: TRBD2
J: TRBJ2-2
size: few
CDR3: CASSPVSLAGDTGELFF
DNA: TGCGCCAGCAGCCCAGTTTCCCTAGCGGGGGACACCGGGGAGCTGTTTTTT

V: TRBV12-3/TRBV12-4
D: TRBD1
J: TRBJ2-4
size: -
CDR3: CASSDRADKNIQYF
DNA: TGTGCCAGCAGCGACAGGGCTGACAAAAACATTCAGTACTTC

V: TRBV5-5
D: -
J: TRBJ2-2
size: -
CDR3: CASRLGGIDTGELFF
DNA: TGTGCCAGCAGATTAGGAGGGATCGACACCGGGGAGCTGTTTTTT

V: TRBV5-5
D: -
J: TRBJ2-1
size: -
CDR3: CASSLEWSGGLGNEQFF
DNA: TGTGCCAGCAGCTTGGAGTGGTCTGGGGGGCTTGGAAATGAGCAGTTCTTC

V: TRBV7-2
D: -
J: TRBJ1-5
size: many
CDR3: CASSLGGGAGNQPQHF
DNA: TGTGCCAGCAGCTTAGGAGGTGGCGCGGGAAATCAGCCCCAGCATTTT

V: TRBV27
D: -
J: TRBJ2-5
size: few
CDR3: CASSPWASPETQYF
DNA: TGTGCCAGCAGCCCTTGGGCCTCCCCAGAGACCCAGTACTTC

V: TRBV4-3
D: -
J: TRBJ2-6
size: -
CDR3: CASSQEQVTGANVLTF
DNA: TGCGCCAGCAGCCAGGAACAGGTGACTGGGGCCAACGTCCTGACTTTC

V: TRBV12-3/TRBV12-4
D: TRBD1
J: TRBJ1-1
size: few
CDR3: CASSLADRVNEAFF
DNA: TGTGCCAGCAGTTTAGCGGACAGGGTGAATGAAGCTTTCTTT

V: TRBV12-3/TRBV12-4
D: -
J: TRBJ1-6
size: few
CDR3: CASSSWLDSPLHF
DNA: TGTGCCAGCAGTTCGTGGCTGGATTCACCCCTCCACTTT

V: TRBV12-3/TRBV12-4
D: TRBD1
J: TRBJ1-2
size: -
CDR3: CAITLATGRYGGYTF
DNA: TGTGCCATTACCCTCGCGACAGGGAGGTATGGTGGCTACACCTTC

V: TRBV11-2
D: -
J: TRBJ2-2
size: few
CDR3: CASSLEPSRTNTGELFF
DNA: TGTGCCAGCAGCTTAGAACCCTCGAGGACCAACACCGGGGAGCTGTTTTTT

V: TRBV6-4
D: TRBD2
J: TRBJ2-3
size: -
CDR3: CASSRLAGTTDTQYF
DNA: TGTGCCAGCAGTAGACTAGCGGGGACCACAGATACGCAGTATTTT

V: TRBV15
D: -
J: TRBJ2-5
size: -
CDR3: CATSFVQGLGETQYF
DNA: TGTGCCACCAGCTTTGTCCAGGGGTTGGGGGAGACCCAGTACTTC

V: TRBV5-1
D: TRBD2
J: TRBJ2-1
size: few
CDR3: CASSLVTRQELAGAYNEQFF
DNA: TGCGCCAGCAGCTTGGTCACTAGACAGGAACTAGCGGGGGCATACAATGAGCAGTTCTTC

V: TRBV12-3/TRBV12-4
D: TRBD1
J: TRBJ2-5
size: few
CDR3: CASSRDSSTQYF
DNA: TGTGCCAGCAGCCGGGACAGCAGTACCCAGTACTTC

V: TRBV4-3
D: TRBD2
J: TRBJ2-5
size: -
CDR3: CASSQSPAGLEETQYF
DNA: TGCGCCAGCAGCCAATCCCCGGCGGGACTAGAAGAGACCCAGTACTTC

V: TRBV5-4
D: TRBD2
J: TRBJ2-3
size: -
CDR3: CASSANLAGTDTQYF
DNA: TGTGCCAGCAGCGCGAACCTAGCGGGCACAGATACGCAGTATTTT

V: TRBV6-1
D: -
J: TRBJ2-3
size: -
CDR3: CASRQSGTNTQYF
DNA: TGTGCCAGCAGACAATCCGGGACAAATACGCAGTATTTT

V: TRBV27
D: -
J: TRBJ1-5
size: -
CDR3: CASSLFGFGGPNQPQHF
DNA: TGTGCCAGCAGTTTATTTGGGTTCGGGGGACCCAATCAGCCCCAGCATTTT

V: TRBV11-2
D: TRBD2
J: TRBJ2-5
size: -
CDR3: CASSLDLAGGGSETQYF
DNA: TGTGCCAGCAGCTTAGATTTAGCGGGGGGGGGATCGGAGACCCAGTACTTC

V: TRBV5-1
D: -
J: TRBJ2-2
size: few
CDR3: CASSYTETGELFF
DNA: TGCGCCAGCAGCTATACAGAAACCGGGGAGCTGTTTTTT

V: TRBV5-4
D: TRBD1
J: TRBJ1-6
size: -
CDR3: CASSYAGQGHYNSPLHF
DNA: TGTGCCAGCAGCTACGCGGGACAGGGCCATTATAATTCACCCCTCCACTTT

V: TRBV7-2
D: TRBD2
J: TRBJ2-3
size: few
CDR3: CASSYLSGTYTDTQYF
DNA: TGTGCCAGCAGCTACCTTAGCGGGACCTACACAGATACGCAGTATTTT

V: TRBV6-2/TRBV6-3
D: -
J: TRBJ2-1
size: -
CDR3: CASTPYNRDMSSYIEQFF
DNA: TGTGCCAGCACTCCATATAACCGGGACATGAGCTCCTACATTGAGCAGTTCTTC

V: TRBV6-1
D: -
J: TRBJ2-3
size: -
CDR3: CASSEAGPGVPDTQYF
DNA: TGTGCCAGCAGTGAAGCGGGGCCAGGGGTTCCAGATACGCAGTATTTT

V: TRBV25-1
D: -
J: TRBJ2-7
size: -
CDR3: CASSDSRRGSYEQYF
DNA: TGTGCCAGCAGTGATTCCCGCCGGGGCTCCTACGAGCAGTACTTC

V: TRBV5-1
D: TRBD2
J: TRBJ2-4
size: -
CDR3: CASSFERGGLNIQYF
DNA: TGCGCCAGCAGCTTCGAGCGGGGGGGCCTAAACATTCAGTACTTC

V: TRBV7-2
D: -
J: TRBJ1-1
size: -
CDR3: CASSLRNSGVFAAFF
DNA: TGTGCCAGCAGCCTACGTAATTCCGGGGTTTTTGCTGCTTTCTTT

V: TRBV12-3/TRBV12-4
D: -
J: TRBJ2-1
size: few
CDR3: CASRPPRGYLYNEQFF
DNA: TGTGCCAGCAGACCCCCCCGGGGGTATCTCTACAATGAGCAGTTCTTC

V: TRBV11-2
D: TRBD2
J: TRBJ2-3
size: -
CDR3: CASSSPWRLSGGRYTQYF
DNA: TGTGCCAGCAGCTCACCGTGGCGTCTTAGCGGGGGGAGGTATACGCAGTATTTT